Shown below are 8 T cell receptor beta chains from a single sample sequenced in a study of control samples from healthy donors and cancer patients. Repertoires were generated with immunoSEQ multiplex PCR, while TCRdb's copy carries only in-frame clones and drops some. Of about 130,000 clones in the sample, nearly 90% were seen once. Sequenced material: blood. The receptor source for this set is a man in his fifties in good health.

The rearrangement uses TRBV11-2 and TRBJ2-3; the D gene is possibly TRBD1 (6 bases). V was trimmed by 6 bases and J by 0 bases, leaving 13 bases between them. This CDR3 has 15 amino acids. CDR1 SGHAT and CDR2 FQNNGV come from the germline V gene. The CDR3 nucleotides read TGTGCCAGCAGGGAGACAGGACCTAGCACAGATACGCAGTATTTT. Translated: CASRETGPSTDTQYF.

This clone was found once. The chain recombines TRBV7-6 with TRBJ2-5; no clear D gene. With 5 bases removed from V and 0 bases from J, the gap between germline ends came to 16 bases. The CDR3 contains 16 residues. Germline V gene lookup returns CDR1 SGHVS and CDR2 FNYEAQ. The CDR3: CASSQELTPYQETQYF. The DNA of the CDR3 is TGTGCCAGCAGCCAAGAGCTGACCCCCTACCAAGAGACCCAGTACTTC.

The V call is TRBV7-3, the J call TRBJ2-3, with D hard to call. The CDR3 sequence is 15 residues long. Germline-derived CDR1 and CDR2 are SGHTA and FQGTGA. The V end was cut by 1 base, the J end by 2 bases, with 10 bases between. In DNA form, the CDR3 reads TGTGCCAGCAGCTTAAACGACGGATACACAGATACGCAGTATTTT. Translation gives CASSLNDGYTDTQYF.

This clone was observed a single time. V is TRBV27 and J is TRBJ2-5; 9 nucleotides line up with TRBD2. The CDR3 consists of 16 residues. The V segment lost 0 bases and the J segment 2 bases; nucleotides outside the gene matches: 4. Germline V gene data show CDR1 as MNHEY and CDR2 as SMNVEV (reference sequence). In DNA, the CDR3 is TGTGCCAGCAGTTTATCGTATAGCGGGAGTCAAGAGACCCAGTACTTC. Translation gives CASSLSYSGSQETQYF.

The table lists this clone with a count of one. The V and J genes are TRBV7-9 and TRBJ1-1; 7 bases map to TRBD1. The CDR3 has 13 residues. V lost 5 bases to trimming and J lost 5 bases; unmatched junction nucleotides: 5. Germline V gene lookup returns CDR1 SEHNR and CDR2 FQNEAQ (reference sequence). The CDR3 loop reads CASSQGVGTEAFF. The CDR3 nucleotides are TGTGCCAGCAGCCAGGGGGTGGGGACTGAAGCTTTCTTT.

The chain carries TRBV10-3 and TRBJ2-2; the D is unclear. The CDR3 spans 12 residues. Per germline, CDR1 ENHRY and CDR2 SYGVKD. Trimming removed 8 bases from V and 1 base from J, with 5 bases in between. The CDR3 loop reads CAIGRNTGELFF. The CDR3 coding sequence is TGTGCCATCGGACGGAACACCGGGGAGCTGTTTTTT.

Details on this clone: The junction departs from germline at one end; a sequencing error may be responsible. The J gene is TRBJ2-7, the V gene TRBV5-8; D uncertain. The CDR3 is 9 residues long. Germline assignment: CDR1 SGHTS and CDR2 YDEGEE. The CDR3 sequence is CASSLLPRF. CDR3 DNA sequence: TGTGCCAGCAGCTTGCTTCCGCGCTTC.

The V call is TRBV10-3, the J call TRBJ1-6, with 8 bases lining up with TRBD1. The CDR3 totals 14 residues. CDR1 is ENHRY and CDR2 is SYGVKD in the germline V gene. With 6 bases clipped from V and 8 bases from J, the junction kept 6 bases outside the gene matches. The chain's CDR3 is CAISATGGDSPLHF. The CDR3 coding sequence is TGTGCCATCAGCGCTACAGGGGGTGATTCACCCCTCCACTTT.